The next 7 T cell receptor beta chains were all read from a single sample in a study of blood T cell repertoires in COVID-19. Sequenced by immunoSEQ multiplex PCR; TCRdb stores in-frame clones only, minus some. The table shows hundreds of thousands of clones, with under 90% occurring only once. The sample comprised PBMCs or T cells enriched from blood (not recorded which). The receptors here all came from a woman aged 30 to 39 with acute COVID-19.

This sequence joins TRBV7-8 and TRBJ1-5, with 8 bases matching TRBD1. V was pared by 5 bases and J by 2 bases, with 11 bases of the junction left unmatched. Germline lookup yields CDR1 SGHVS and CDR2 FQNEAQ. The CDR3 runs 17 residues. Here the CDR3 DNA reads TGTGCCAGCAGCCCGGCCTGGGCAGGGGGCCGCAATCAGCCCCAGCATTTT. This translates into CASSPAWAGGRNQPQHF. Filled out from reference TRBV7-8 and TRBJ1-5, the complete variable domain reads GAGVSQSPRYKVAKRGQDVALRCDPISGHVSLFWYQQALGQGPEFLTYFQNEAQLDKSGLPSDRFFAERPEGSVSTLKIQRTQQEDSAVYLCASSPAWAGGRNQPQHFGDGTRLSIL.

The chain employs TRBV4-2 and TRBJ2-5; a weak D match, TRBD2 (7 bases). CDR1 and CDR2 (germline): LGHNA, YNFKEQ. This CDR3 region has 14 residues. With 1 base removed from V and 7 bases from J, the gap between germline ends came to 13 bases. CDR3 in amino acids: CASSQAGGGGTQYF. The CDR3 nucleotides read TGTGCCAGCAGCCAAGCGGGGGGCGGGGGGACCCAGTACTTC.

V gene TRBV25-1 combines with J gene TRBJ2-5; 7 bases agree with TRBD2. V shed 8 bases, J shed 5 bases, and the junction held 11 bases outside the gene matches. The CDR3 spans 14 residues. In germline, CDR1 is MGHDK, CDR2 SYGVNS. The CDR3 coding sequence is TGTGCCAGCGCCGAGCCGGGGAGGGATGAGACCCAGTACTTC. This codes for CASAEPGRDETQYF.

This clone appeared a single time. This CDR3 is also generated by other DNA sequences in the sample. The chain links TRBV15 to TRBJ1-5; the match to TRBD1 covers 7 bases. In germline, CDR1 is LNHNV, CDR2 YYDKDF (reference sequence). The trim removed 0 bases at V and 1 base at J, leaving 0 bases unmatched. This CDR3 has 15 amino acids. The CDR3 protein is CATSRDRGSNQPQHF. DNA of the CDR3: TGTGCCACCAGCAGAGACAGGGGGAGCAATCAGCCCCAGCATTTT. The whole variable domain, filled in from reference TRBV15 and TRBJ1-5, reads DAMVIQNPRYQVTQFGKPVTLSCSQTLNHNVMYWYQQKSSQAPKLLFHYYDKDFNNEADTPDNFQSRRPNTSFCFLDIRSPGLGDTAMYLCATSRDRGSNQPQHFGDGTRLSIL.

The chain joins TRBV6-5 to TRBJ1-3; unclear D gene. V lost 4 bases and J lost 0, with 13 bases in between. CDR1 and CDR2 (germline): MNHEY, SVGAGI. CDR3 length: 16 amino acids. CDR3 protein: CASSSGSLFSGNTIYF. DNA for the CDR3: TGTGCCAGCAGTTCAGGTTCTCTATTCTCTGGAAACACCATATATTTT.

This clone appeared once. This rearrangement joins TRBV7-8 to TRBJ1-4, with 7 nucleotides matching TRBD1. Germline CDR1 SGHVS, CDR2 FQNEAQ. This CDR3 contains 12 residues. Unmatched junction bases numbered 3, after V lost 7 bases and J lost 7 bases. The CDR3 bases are TGTGCCAGCACAGGGGGAGGTGAAAAACTGTTTTTT. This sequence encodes CASTGGGEKLFF.

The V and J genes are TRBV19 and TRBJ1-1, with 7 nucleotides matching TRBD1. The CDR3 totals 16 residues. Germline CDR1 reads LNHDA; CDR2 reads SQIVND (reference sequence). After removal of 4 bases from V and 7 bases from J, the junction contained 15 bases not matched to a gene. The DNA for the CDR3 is TGTGCCAGTAGTAGAGGGGGCCCCGGCGGGGACAGTGAAGCTTTCTTT. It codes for CASSRGGPGGDSEAFF.